The 26 T cell receptor beta chains in this list originate from one sample, sequenced in a study of T cell responses to AZD1222 COVID-19 vaccine. This table comes from immunoSEQ multiplex PCR, and its TCRdb copy is limited to in-frame clones, with some not included. The sample holds about 80,000 clones; 80% to 90% are singletons and the top ten take 3.4%. Sequencing was performed on peripheral blood, taken 28 days after the second AZD1222 dose. Receptors were obtained from an adult who received the AZD1222 COVID-19 vaccine.

V usage is TRBV19 and J usage is TRBJ1-2; 10 positions agree with TRBD1. Trimming at V came to 5 bases and at J to 8 bases, leaving 5 bases not matched to a gene. Germline-derived CDR1 and CDR2 are LNHDA and SQIVND (reference sequence). CDR3 length: 13 amino acids. As DNA, the CDR3 is TGTGCCAGTAGTCGACAGGGGGCGAGGGGCTACACCTTC. Translation gives CASSRQGARGYTF.

The gene calls are TRBV5-1 and TRBJ2-3; D ambiguous. V was pared by 0 bases and J by 6 bases, with 5 bases between. There are 12 residues in the CDR3. From germline, CDR1 is SGHRS and CDR2 YFSETQ. The chain's CDR3 is CASSLGRDTQYF. The CDR3 DNA is TGCGCCAGCAGCTTGGGCAGGGATACGCAGTATTTT. Filled out from reference TRBV5-1 and TRBJ2-3, the complete variable domain reads KAGVTQTPRYLIKTRGQQVTLSCSPISGHRSVSWYQQTPGQGLQFLFEYFSETQRNKGNFPGRFSGRQFSNSRSEMNVSTLELGDSALYLCASSLGRDTQYFGPGTRLTVL.

The chain has TRBV19 and TRBJ1-1; weak D call: TRBD1 (5 bases). V was clipped by 6 bases and J by 6 bases, with 20 bases between them. CDR3 length equals 15 residues. The germline gives CDR1 LNHDA, CDR2 SQIVND (reference sequence). The CDR3 nucleotides are TGTGCCAGTAGGTTAGGGACTCATGGCAGCCCTGAAGCTTTCTTT. Protein: CASRLGTHGSPEAFF.

This chain connects TRBV19 to TRBJ1-1; no clear D gene. There are 16 residues in the CDR3. V lost 7 bases and J lost 0, with 18 bases in between. Germline assignment: CDR1 LNHDA and CDR2 SQIVND (reference sequence). The DNA of the CDR3 is TGTGCCAGTACCCCGGTACTACAAGAATTGAACACTGAAGCTTTCTTT. As protein: CASTPVLQELNTEAFF.

The chain is built from TRBV5-6 and TRBJ1-5, with D perhaps TRBD1 (6 bases). CDR1 is SGHDT, CDR2 YYEEEE, per germline. This CDR3 spans 14 amino acids. V was clipped by 0 bases and J by 6 bases, with 10 bases between them. CDR3 region: CASSLGQEGQPQHF. Here the CDR3 DNA reads TGTGCCAGCAGCTTGGGACAGGAGGGTCAGCCCCAGCATTTT.

V gene TRBV7-2 combines with J gene TRBJ1-5, with D possibly TRBD1 on 6 matching bases. The CDR3 totals 14 residues. CDR1 SGHTA and CDR2 FQGNSA come from the germline V gene. Trimming shortened V by 5 bases and J by 6 bases, and 14 bases separated the two germline ends. CDR3 loop: CASSHPGDSQPQHF. The CDR3 DNA reads as TGTGCCAGCAGCCACCCAGGGGATAGTCAGCCCCAGCATTTT.

The chain joins TRBV19 to TRBJ2-7; 7 nucleotides align to TRBD1. The CDR3 is made up of 13 amino acids. Germline-derived CDR1 and CDR2 are LNHDA and SQIVND (reference sequence). Unmatched junction bases numbered 3, after V lost 5 bases and J lost 2 bases. The CDR3 loop reads CASSRDRAYEQYF. CDR3 nucleotides: TGTGCCAGTAGTCGGGACAGAGCCTACGAGCAGTACTTC.

Concerning this clone itself: Other nucleotide sequences from this sample produce the same CDR3. V gene TRBV18 combines with J gene TRBJ2-3; TRBD2 aligns across 9 bases. CDR1 is KGHSH and CDR2 is LQKENI in the germline V gene. V was pared by 3 bases and J by 3 bases, with 4 bases of the junction left unmatched. This CDR3 contains 15 residues. CDR3 DNA: TGTGCCAGCTCACCTTCGCGGGGGGGTACAGATACGCAGTATTTT. Amino acid sequence: CASSPSRGGTDTQYF.

The rearrangement uses TRBV9 and TRBJ1-2; the match to TRBD1 covers 7 bases. Germline CDR1 is SGDLS and CDR2 is YYNGEE. CDR3 size: 15 residues. The V and J ends lost 3 bases and 6 bases, in that order; junction bases with no gene match: 11. CDR3 coding DNA: TGTGCCAGCAGCGGAACAGGGGAGAAGGGCGATGGCTACACCTTC. This codes for CASSGTGEKGDGYTF.

The V call is TRBV7-8, the J call TRBJ1-1; the D is unclear. Looked up from germline, CDR1 is SGHVS and CDR2 is FQNEAQ. The V gene lost 4 bases and the J gene lost 6 bases, with 15 bases spanning the gap. The CDR3 covers 14 residues. CDR3 sequence reads: CASSSRAAGPEAFF. Written as DNA, the CDR3 is TGTGCCAGCAGCTCGCGGGCGGCAGGCCCTGAAGCTTTCTTT.

The rearrangement joins TRBV6-4 to TRBJ2-2; D remains ambiguous. Germline values: CDR1 MRHNA, CDR2 SNTAGT. The CDR3 spans 14 residues. Trimming removed 4 bases at V and 2 bases at J, with 8 bases between. CDR3: CASSVGLNTGELFF. For the CDR3, the DNA is TGTGCCAGCAGTGTTGGTTTAAACACCGGGGAGCTGTTTTTT.

The chain employs TRBV7-8 and TRBJ1-5; D gene uncertain. This CDR3 is 15 amino acids long. The germline V and J ends were trimmed by 7 bases and 2 bases, with 15 bases remaining between them. Germline CDR1 and CDR2: SGHVS and FQNEAQ. CDR3 sequence reads: CASISNHEGNQPQHF. The DNA for the CDR3 is TGTGCCAGCATCTCTAACCATGAGGGCAATCAGCCCCAGCATTTT.

The rearrangement uses TRBV28 and TRBJ1-2, with unresolved D. CDR1 and CDR2 (germline): MDHEN, SYDVKM. The CDR3 loop spans 13 amino acids. Trimming left V 2 bases short and J 7 bases short, with 11 bases between. DNA for the CDR3: TGTGCCAGCAGTTTAACTAGAGCGGGTGGCTACACCTTC. Translating gives CASSLTRAGGYTF.

The genes are TRBV9 and TRBJ1-3; perhaps TRBD1 as D (6 bases). Germline V CDR1 and CDR2: SGDLS, YYNGEE. V lost 3 bases and J lost 4, with 11 bases in between. The CDR3 consists of 14 residues. The CDR3 sequence: CASSAAGGGNTIYF. Written as DNA, the CDR3 is TGTGCCAGCAGCGCCGCCGGGGGCGGAAACACCATATATTTT.

The V gene is TRBV11-2, the J gene TRBJ2-2, with 11 bases fitting TRBD2. Per the germline V gene, CDR1 is SGHAT and CDR2 is FQNNGV. The V gene end was trimmed by 9 bases and the J gene end by 4 bases; junction bases not matched to a gene: 4. The CDR3 sequence is 14 residues long. CDR3 amino acids: CASWTSGFTGELFF. CDR3 in DNA: TGTGCCAGTTGGACTAGCGGGTTCACCGGGGAGCTGTTTTTT.

The chain couples TRBV27 to TRBJ2-2; no clear D gene. The CDR3 covers 15 residues. Germline loops: CDR1 MNHEY, CDR2 SMNVEV (reference sequence). Trimming left V 5 bases short and J 1 base short, with 11 bases between. Written as DNA, the CDR3 is TGTGCCAGCAGTCGCCCTCTGGGGAACACCGGGGAGCTGTTTTTT. It yields the protein CASSRPLGNTGELFF.

The chain has TRBV7-8 and TRBJ1-1; no reliable D call. V dropped 6 bases and J dropped 4 bases, with 9 bases sitting between them. The germline CDR1 and CDR2 sequences are SGHVS and FQNEAQ. This CDR3 is 12 amino acids long. The CDR3 is CASRTGGTEAFF. The DNA for the CDR3 is TGTGCCAGCAGGACGGGAGGCACTGAAGCTTTCTTT.

This chain connects TRBV6-2 or TRBV6-3 to TRBJ1-1; 9 positions match TRBD1. The junction had 15 bases not matched to a gene; V was cut back by 2 bases and J by 5 bases. Germline-derived CDR1 and CDR2 are MNHEY and SVGEGT. The CDR3 is 18 amino acids. The CDR3 DNA follows: TGTGCCAGCAGTTACCTGACCGGGACAGGGACCCGCTGGACTGAAGCTTTCTTT. It specifies CASSYLTGTGTRWTEAFF.

The chain has TRBV28 and TRBJ1-2, with a weak D call TRBD1 (5 bases). CDR1 MDHEN and CDR2 SYDVKM come from the germline V gene. The V end lost 5 bases, the J end lost 1 base, and 17 bases lay between the germline ends. The CDR3 has 16 residues. CDR3 residues: CASSTHPGRINYGYTF. CDR3 DNA sequence: TGTGCCAGCAGTACCCACCCGGGACGGATTAACTATGGCTACACCTTC.

This clone has just a few counts. The sample holds other DNA sequences that translate to the same CDR3. This chain links TRBV18 with TRBJ2-5; D gene uncertain. Trimming left V 1 base short and J 3 bases short, with 3 bases between. Germline V gene data show CDR1 as KGHSH and CDR2 as LQKENI. This CDR3 region has 12 residues. In DNA, the CDR3 is TGTGCCAGCTCACCACGGGAAGAGACCCAGTACTTC. Its protein product is CASSPREETQYF.

V usage is TRBV25-1 and J usage is TRBJ2-5; perhaps TRBD2 as D (5 bases). The CDR3 runs to 13 residues. Germline V gives CDR1 MGHDK, CDR2 SYGVNS. V was clipped by 3 bases and J by 4 bases, with 9 bases between them. CDR3 DNA: TGTGCCAGCAGTGAGACTATGGCAGAGACCCAGTACTTC. Translation gives CASSETMAETQYF.

V usage is TRBV15 and J usage is TRBJ1-5; D call uncertain. CDR1 and CDR2 from the germline V gene are LNHNV and YYDKDF (reference sequence). V lost 0 bases, J lost 12 bases, and 33 bases lay in between. The CDR3 contains 20 residues. The CDR3 sequence: CATSRERSSGLGVPGGFQHF. The CDR3 DNA is TGTGCCACCAGCAGAGAGAGGAGCAGTGGGTTGGGTGTACCTGGCGGATTCCAGCATTTT.

This clone is a singleton in its sample. V usage is TRBV6-5 and J usage is TRBJ2-1; TRBD2 agrees at 12 bases. CDR3 length: 15 amino acids. In germline, CDR1 is MNHEY, CDR2 SVGAGI. The V and J ends lost 7 bases and 7 bases, in that order; junction bases with no gene match: 8. Here the CDR3 reads CASTARTSGVNEQFF. DNA for the CDR3: TGTGCCAGCACAGCGAGGACTAGCGGGGTTAATGAGCAGTTCTTC.

This clone was observed once. CDR3 sequence (DNA): TGTGCCAGCAGTACCCGGTGGTCTAGCGGGAGGGCCGGGGAGACCCAGTACTTC. It encodes CASSTRWSSGRAGETQYF. This chain links TRBV28 with TRBJ2-5, with 12 positions matching TRBD2. CDR1 MDHEN and CDR2 SYDVKM come from the germline V gene. J lost 5 bases, V lost 5 bases, and 15 bases had no gene match. CDR3 length: 18 residues.

This chain uses TRBV9 with TRBJ2-7; 9 nucleotides agree with TRBD2. J was trimmed by 5 bases and V by 3 bases; bases with no gene match: 9. The V gene's germline CDR1 is SGDLS and CDR2 YYNGEE. The CDR3 runs 15 residues. The CDR3 DNA is TGTGCCAGCAGCGCCTCGGGACTAGCCCACAACGAGCAGTACTTC. Encoded protein: CASSASGLAHNEQYF.

V and J are TRBV7-3 and TRBJ2-2, with D unresolved. This CDR3 spans 15 amino acids. Trimming left V 5 bases short and J 1 base short, with 11 bases between. CDR1 and CDR2 from the germline V gene are SGHTA and FQGTGA. CDR3 coding DNA: TGTGCCAGCAGCCCAACCGACGGGAACACCGGGGAGCTGTTTTTT. It yields the protein CASSPTDGNTGELFF.